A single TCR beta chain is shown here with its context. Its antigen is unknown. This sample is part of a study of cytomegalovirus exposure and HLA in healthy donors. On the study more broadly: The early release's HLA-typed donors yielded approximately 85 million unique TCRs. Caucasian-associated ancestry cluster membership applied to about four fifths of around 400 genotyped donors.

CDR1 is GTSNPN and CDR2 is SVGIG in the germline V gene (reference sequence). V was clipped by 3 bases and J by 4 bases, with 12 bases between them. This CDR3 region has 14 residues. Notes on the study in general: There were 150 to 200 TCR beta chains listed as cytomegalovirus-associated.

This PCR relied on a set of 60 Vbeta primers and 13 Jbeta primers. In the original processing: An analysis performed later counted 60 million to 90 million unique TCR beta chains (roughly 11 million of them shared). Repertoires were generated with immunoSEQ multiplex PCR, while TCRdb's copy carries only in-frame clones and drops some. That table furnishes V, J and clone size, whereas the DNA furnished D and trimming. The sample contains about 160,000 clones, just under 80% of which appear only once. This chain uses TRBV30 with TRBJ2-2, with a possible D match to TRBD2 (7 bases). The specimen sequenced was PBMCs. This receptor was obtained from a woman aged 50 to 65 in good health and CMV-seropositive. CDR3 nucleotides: TGTGCCTGGAGGGGAGGGGGGGCCACCGGGGAGCTGTTTTTT. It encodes CAWRGGGATGELFF.